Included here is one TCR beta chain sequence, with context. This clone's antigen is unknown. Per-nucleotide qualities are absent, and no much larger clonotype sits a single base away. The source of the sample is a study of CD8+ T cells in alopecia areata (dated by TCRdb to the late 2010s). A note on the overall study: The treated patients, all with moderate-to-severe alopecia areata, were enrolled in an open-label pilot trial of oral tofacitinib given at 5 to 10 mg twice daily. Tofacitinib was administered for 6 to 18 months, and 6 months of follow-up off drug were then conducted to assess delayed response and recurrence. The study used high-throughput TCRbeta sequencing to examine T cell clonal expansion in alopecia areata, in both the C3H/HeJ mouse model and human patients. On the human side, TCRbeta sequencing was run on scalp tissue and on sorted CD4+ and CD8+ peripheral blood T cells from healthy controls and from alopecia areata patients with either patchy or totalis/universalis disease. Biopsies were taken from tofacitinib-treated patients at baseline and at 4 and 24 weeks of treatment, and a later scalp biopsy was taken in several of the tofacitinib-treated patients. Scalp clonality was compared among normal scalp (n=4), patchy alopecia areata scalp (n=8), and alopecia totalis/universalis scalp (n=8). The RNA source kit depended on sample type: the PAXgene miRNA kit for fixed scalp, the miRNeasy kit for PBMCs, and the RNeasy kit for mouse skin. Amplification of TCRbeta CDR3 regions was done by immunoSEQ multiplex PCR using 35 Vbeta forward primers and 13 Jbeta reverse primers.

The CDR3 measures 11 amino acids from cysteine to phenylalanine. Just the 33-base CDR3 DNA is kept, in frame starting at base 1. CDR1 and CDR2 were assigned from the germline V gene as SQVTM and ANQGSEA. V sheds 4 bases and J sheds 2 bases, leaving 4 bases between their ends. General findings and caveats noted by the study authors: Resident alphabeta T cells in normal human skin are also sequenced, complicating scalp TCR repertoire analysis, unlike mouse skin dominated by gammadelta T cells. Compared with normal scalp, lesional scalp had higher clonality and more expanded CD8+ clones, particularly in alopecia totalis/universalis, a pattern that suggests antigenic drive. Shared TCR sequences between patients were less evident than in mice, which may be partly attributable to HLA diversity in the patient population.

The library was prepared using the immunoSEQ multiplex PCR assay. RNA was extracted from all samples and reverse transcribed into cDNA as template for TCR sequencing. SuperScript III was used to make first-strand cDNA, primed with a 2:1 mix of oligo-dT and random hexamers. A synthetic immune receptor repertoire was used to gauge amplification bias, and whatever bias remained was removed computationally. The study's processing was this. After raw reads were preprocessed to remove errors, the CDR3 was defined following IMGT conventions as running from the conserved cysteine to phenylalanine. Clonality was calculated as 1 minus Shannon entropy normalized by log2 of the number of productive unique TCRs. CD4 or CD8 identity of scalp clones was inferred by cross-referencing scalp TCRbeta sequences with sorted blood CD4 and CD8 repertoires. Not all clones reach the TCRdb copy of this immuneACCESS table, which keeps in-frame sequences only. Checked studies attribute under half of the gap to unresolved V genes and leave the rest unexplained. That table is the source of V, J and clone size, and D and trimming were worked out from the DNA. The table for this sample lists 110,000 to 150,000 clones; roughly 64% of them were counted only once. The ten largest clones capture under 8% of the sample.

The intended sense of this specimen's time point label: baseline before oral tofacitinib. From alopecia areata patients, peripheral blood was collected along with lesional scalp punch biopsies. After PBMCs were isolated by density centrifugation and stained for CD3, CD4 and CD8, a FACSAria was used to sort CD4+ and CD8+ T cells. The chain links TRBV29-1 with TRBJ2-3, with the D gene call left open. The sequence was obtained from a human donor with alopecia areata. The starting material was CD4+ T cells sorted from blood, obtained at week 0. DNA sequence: TGCAGCGTTGGGGCCACAGATACGCAGTATTTT. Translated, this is CSVGATDTQYF.